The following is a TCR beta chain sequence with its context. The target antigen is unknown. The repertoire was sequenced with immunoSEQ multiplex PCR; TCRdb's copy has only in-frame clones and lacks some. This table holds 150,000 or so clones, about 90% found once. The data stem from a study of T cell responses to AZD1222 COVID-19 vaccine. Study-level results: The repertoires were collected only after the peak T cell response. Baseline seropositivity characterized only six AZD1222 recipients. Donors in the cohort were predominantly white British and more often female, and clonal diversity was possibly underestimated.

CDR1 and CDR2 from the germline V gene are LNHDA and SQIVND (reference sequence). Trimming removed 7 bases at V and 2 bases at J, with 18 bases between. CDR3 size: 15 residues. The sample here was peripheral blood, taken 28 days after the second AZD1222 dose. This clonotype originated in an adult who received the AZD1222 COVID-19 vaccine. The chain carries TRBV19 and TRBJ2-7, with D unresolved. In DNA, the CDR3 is TGTGCCAGTACCCACCCCAATACTTCTCCCTACGAGCAGTACTTC. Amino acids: CASTHPNTSPYEQYF.